This TCR beta chain appears in the sequencing data of a study of T cell repertoires in cytomegalovirus infection. Across the whole study: CMV epitopes in the study were HLA-C-restricted (recently identified) and HLA-B-restricted (well studied). Indications came from public TCR beta signatures; they pointed to CMV infection and to a matching HLA type. Findings of the study overall: CMV-specific TCR beta clonotypes restricted by HLA-C were the ones dominating the ex vivo response. Frequencies of public TCR beta families were cumulated, and this identified carriers of CMV plus the relevant HLA.

One entry per CDR3 protein results from TCRdb running MiXCR on the reads. The table has more than 85,000 distinct CDR3 sequences, 29% seen once. Regarding this clonotype: No antigen is known for it.

Sequencing used CD8+ T cells from cultured PBMCs, obtained from culture after CMV antigen stimulation. The clonotype comes from a human donor in good health (CMV status not recorded). Some clones in this sample may be carry-over from other donors' samples.

CDR3: CASSPTSGGAPDTQYF. The CDR3, as DNA: TGTGCCAGCAGCCCAACTAGCGGGGGGGCCCCAGATACGCAGTATTTT. This rearrangement joins TRBV11-2 to TRBJ2-3; 13 positions match TRBD2. Trimming cost V 5 bases and J 4 bases; bases outside gene matches: 6. Germline loops: CDR1 SGHAT, CDR2 FQNNGV. The CDR3 covers 16 residues.